A selection of T cell receptor beta chains follows, all from one sample in a study of T and B cells in COVID-19 patients. TCRdb reprocessed the multiplex PCR reads with MiXCR, giving one entry per CDR3 protein. The sample has around 13,000 distinct CDR3 sequences; approximately 24% are singletons. Sequenced input: blood. All receptors come from a human donor who had recovered from COVID-19. CDR3s include the opening cysteine and the closing phenylalanine or tryptophan. The D gene is left open where the match is weak. Not all rows give a size; the values are once, few, many and, for expanded clones, a class.

CDR3 length: 14; clone size: .; J gene: TRBJ1-3; V gene: TRBV20-1; D gene: TRBD1; CDR3 DNA: TGCAGTGCTAGAGGCGGACAGGACGGAAACACCATATATTTT; CDR3 protein: CSARGGQDGNTIYF
CDR3 length: 11; clone size: medium-sized; J gene: TRBJ2-5; V gene: TRBV27; D gene: .; CDR3 DNA: TGTGCCAGCAGTTCCCAAGAGACCCAGTACTTC; CDR3 protein: CASSSQETQYF
CDR3 length: 13; clone size: many; J gene: TRBJ2-7; V gene: TRBV6-5; D gene: .; CDR3 DNA: TGTGCCACCACCGGGGCCAAGGACTACGAGCAGTACTTC; CDR3 protein: CATTGAKDYEQYF
CDR3 length: 12; clone size: .; J gene: TRBJ2-5; V gene: TRBV11-1; D gene: .; CDR3 DNA: TGTGCCAGCAGCGGCCCAGGGGAGACCCAGTACTTC; CDR3 protein: CASSGPGETQYF
CDR3 length: 17; clone size: few; J gene: TRBJ1-4; V gene: TRBV5-4; D gene: TRBD1; CDR3 DNA: TGTGCCAGCAGCTTCCGGGACAGGGGCCCCCGAAATGAAAAACTGTTTTTT; CDR3 protein: CASSFRDRGPRNEKLFF
CDR3 length: 13; clone size: many; J gene: TRBJ2-5; V gene: TRBV5-5; D gene: .; CDR3 DNA: TGTGCCAGCAGCCTACAGGATTCGGAGACCCAGTACTTC; CDR3 protein: CASSLQDSETQYF
CDR3 length: 16; clone size: .; J gene: TRBJ2-1; V gene: TRBV20-1; D gene: TRBD2; CDR3 DNA: TGCAGTGCTAGAGATCGAGCGGGAGAGGGGTACAATGAGCAGTTCTTC; CDR3 protein: CSARDRAGEGYNEQFF
CDR3 length: 13; clone size: many; J gene: TRBJ2-7; V gene: TRBV18; D gene: .; CDR3 DNA: TGTGCCAGCTCCCCCGGTGCGGTCTACGAGCAGTACTTC; CDR3 protein: CASSPGAVYEQYF
CDR3 length: 15; clone size: few; J gene: TRBJ2-5; V gene: TRBV5-1; D gene: TRBD2; CDR3 DNA: TGCGCCAGCAGCGCTAGCGGGGGGGCCCACGAGACCCAGTACTTC; CDR3 protein: CASSASGGAHETQYF
CDR3 length: 16; clone size: medium-sized; J gene: TRBJ2-4; V gene: TRBV19; D gene: .; CDR3 DNA: TGTGCCAGTAGTATAGGGGCAGGGGCAGCCAAAAACATTCAGTACTTC; CDR3 protein: CASSIGAGAAKNIQYF
CDR3 length: 13; clone size: .; J gene: TRBJ2-7; V gene: TRBV7-2; D gene: .; CDR3 DNA: TGTGCCAGCAGTTCCGGGGGCCCCTACGAGCAGTACTTC; CDR3 protein: CASSSGGPYEQYF
CDR3 length: 17; clone size: .; J gene: TRBJ1-3; V gene: TRBV19; D gene: TRBD1; CDR3 DNA: TGTGCCAGTCCGACCCCGACAGGGCCCTGTACCGGAAACTCCATATATTTT; CDR3 protein: CASPTPTGPCTGNSIYF
CDR3 length: 15; clone size: .; J gene: TRBJ1-3; V gene: TRBV7-9; D gene: TRBD1; CDR3 DNA: TGTGCCAGCAGCCCGGACAGGACCTCTGGAAACACCATATATTTT; CDR3 protein: CASSPDRTSGNTIYF
CDR3 length: 11; clone size: medium-sized; J gene: TRBJ1-1; V gene: TRBV29-1; D gene: .; CDR3 DNA: TGCAGCGAAGTCTTGAACACTGAAGCTTTCTTT; CDR3 protein: CSEVLNTEAFF
CDR3 length: 16; clone size: few; J gene: TRBJ1-5; V gene: TRBV5-5; D gene: .; CDR3 DNA: TGTGCCAGCAGCTTGTCTTCCGGTTATAGCAATCAGCCCCAGCATTTT; CDR3 protein: CASSLSSGYSNQPQHF
CDR3 length: 14; clone size: few; J gene: TRBJ2-1; V gene: TRBV27; D gene: TRBD1; CDR3 DNA: TGTGCCAGCAGTTTAGGACAGGAAAACAATGAGCAGTTCTTC; CDR3 protein: CASSLGQENNEQFF
CDR3 length: 16; clone size: medium-sized; J gene: TRBJ1-5; V gene: TRBV19; D gene: TRBD1; CDR3 DNA: TGTGCCAGTACGAGGGGGGACAGGGGGTCGGGGCAGCCCCAGCATTTT; CDR3 protein: CASTRGDRGSGQPQHF
CDR3 length: 16; clone size: medium-sized; J gene: TRBJ2-2; V gene: TRBV6-1; D gene: .; CDR3 DNA: TGTGCCAGCAGTAACGGACAGAGGTGGGGGACCGGGGAGCTGTTTTTT; CDR3 protein: CASSNGQRWGTGELFF
CDR3 length: 13; clone size: medium-sized; J gene: TRBJ2-7; V gene: TRBV27; D gene: .; CDR3 DNA: TGTGCCAGCAGTTTATCTCCTAGCTTCGAGCAGTACTTC; CDR3 protein: CASSLSPSFEQYF
CDR3 length: 12; clone size: many; J gene: TRBJ1-1; V gene: TRBV19; D gene: .; CDR3 DNA: TGTGCCAGTAGTTACATGGGGACTGAAGCTTTCTTT; CDR3 protein: CASSYMGTEAFF
CDR3 length: 15; clone size: few; J gene: TRBJ2-1; V gene: TRBV12-3/TRBV12-4; D gene: TRBD2; CDR3 DNA: TGTGCCAGCAGTCCCGGGACTAGCGGGATCAATGAGCAGTTCTTC; CDR3 protein: CASSPGTSGINEQFF
CDR3 length: 14; clone size: few; J gene: TRBJ2-7; V gene: TRBV14; D gene: TRBD2; CDR3 DNA: TGTGCCAGCAGCCAAGGCCGGGGGGTCTACGAGCAGTACTTC; CDR3 protein: CASSQGRGVYEQYF
CDR3 length: 16; clone size: medium-sized; J gene: TRBJ1-6; V gene: TRBV6-6; D gene: TRBD1; CDR3 DNA: TGTGCCAGCAGTTCCGGGACAGAGCTTCTTAATTCACCCCTCCACTTT; CDR3 protein: CASSSGTELLNSPLHF
CDR3 length: 13; clone size: many; J gene: TRBJ1-6; V gene: TRBV12-3/TRBV12-4; D gene: .; CDR3 DNA: TGTGCCAGCAGTTTGGGCCATAATTCACCCCTCCACTTT; CDR3 protein: CASSLGHNSPLHF
CDR3 length: 12; clone size: medium-sized; J gene: TRBJ2-3; V gene: TRBV29-1; D gene: TRBD2; CDR3 DNA: TGCAGCGCCCGGACTAGCGGGACGATGCAGTATTTT; CDR3 protein: CSARTSGTMQYF
CDR3 length: 16; clone size: many; J gene: TRBJ2-6; V gene: TRBV6-1; D gene: .; CDR3 DNA: TGTGCCAGCAGTGAAGAAATGGGTTCTGGGGCCAACGTCCTGACTTTC; CDR3 protein: CASSEEMGSGANVLTF
CDR3 length: 16; clone size: .; J gene: TRBJ2-3; V gene: TRBV6-2/TRBV6-3; D gene: TRBD2; CDR3 DNA: TGTGCCAGCAGTTCCGTACTAGCGGGGGGCACAGATACGCAGTATTTT; CDR3 protein: CASSSVLAGGTDTQYF
CDR3 length: 15; clone size: many; J gene: TRBJ1-2; V gene: TRBV6-2/TRBV6-3; D gene: .; CDR3 DNA: TGTGCCAGCAGTTACACGGACACCGCTAACTATGGCTACACCTTC; CDR3 protein: CASSYTDTANYGYTF
CDR3 length: 15; clone size: many; J gene: TRBJ2-3; V gene: TRBV6-4; D gene: TRBD2; CDR3 DNA: TGTGCCAGCAGTGTGGTGGCGGGAGAGCCAGATACGCAGTATTTT; CDR3 protein: CASSVVAGEPDTQYF
CDR3 length: 11; clone size: medium-sized; J gene: TRBJ2-7; V gene: TRBV6-1; D gene: .; CDR3 DNA: TGTGCCAGCAGGCAGGTCTACGAGCAGTACTTC; CDR3 protein: CASRQVYEQYF
CDR3 length: 14; clone size: many; J gene: TRBJ2-1; V gene: TRBV6-1; D gene: .; CDR3 DNA: TGTGCCAGCAGTGACCGTCGGGCCTACAATGAGCAGTTCTTC; CDR3 protein: CASSDRRAYNEQFF
CDR3 length: 16; clone size: .; J gene: TRBJ2-7; V gene: TRBV15; D gene: TRBD1; CDR3 DNA: TGTGCCACCAGCAGAACCCCGGACAGGGGGCTCTACGAGCAGTACTTC; CDR3 protein: CATSRTPDRGLYEQYF
CDR3 length: 14; clone size: .; J gene: TRBJ1-2; V gene: TRBV10-3; D gene: TRBD1; CDR3 DNA: TGTGCCATCAGTGACGGACAGGCTAACTATGGCTACACCTTC; CDR3 protein: CAISDGQANYGYTF
CDR3 length: 13; clone size: .; J gene: TRBJ2-1; V gene: TRBV7-9; D gene: .; CDR3 DNA: TGTGCCAGCAGCCTCAACCGGGGGAATGAGCAGTTCTTC; CDR3 protein: CASSLNRGNEQFF
CDR3 length: 16; clone size: medium-sized; J gene: TRBJ2-1; V gene: TRBV15; D gene: .; CDR3 DNA: TGTGCCACCAGCAGAGAGCCGGGACCCCTAGGTAATGAGCAGTTCTTC; CDR3 protein: CATSREPGPLGNEQFF
CDR3 length: 14; clone size: .; J gene: TRBJ1-3; V gene: TRBV12-3/TRBV12-4; D gene: .; CDR3 DNA: TGTGCCAGCAGTGGGGGGCTGGCTGGAAACACCATATATTTT; CDR3 protein: CASSGGLAGNTIYF
CDR3 length: 15; clone size: .; J gene: TRBJ2-2; V gene: TRBV11-2; D gene: .; CDR3 DNA: TGTGCCAGCAGCCCACGGAGGGGCTTCACCGGGGAGCTGTTTTTT; CDR3 protein: CASSPRRGFTGELFF
CDR3 length: 15; clone size: many; J gene: TRBJ2-7; V gene: TRBV15; D gene: TRBD2; CDR3 DNA: TGTGCCACCAGCAGAGGCCTTAGCGGGGGCCACGAGCAGTACTTC; CDR3 protein: CATSRGLSGGHEQYF
CDR3 length: 17; clone size: medium-sized; J gene: TRBJ1-6; V gene: TRBV27; D gene: .; CDR3 DNA: TGTGCCAGCAGTTTGCGAGCCGGGTCACCCAGGGGTTCACCCCTCCACTTT; CDR3 protein: CASSLRAGSPRGSPLHF